One sample yielded the 4 T cell receptor beta chains listed below, sequenced in a study of blood T cell repertoires in COVID-19. Measured with immunoSEQ multiplex PCR; TCRdb has only the in-frame clones, and not every one. The data show 300,000 or so clones, 86% seen once. The sequencing sample was made of peripheral blood. The receptors come from a woman between 45 and 65 years old with acute or convalescent COVID-19.

V and J are TRBV5-4 and TRBJ2-1; 7 bases are shared with TRBD2. The V segment lost 0 bases and the J segment 8 bases; nucleotides outside the gene matches: 11. The CDR3 sequence is 16 residues long. Germline CDR1 reads SGHNT; CDR2 reads YYREEE (reference sequence). CDR3: CASSLAVGGPIHEQFF. As DNA, the CDR3 is TGTGCCAGCAGCTTGGCCGTGGGAGGGCCGATTCATGAGCAGTTCTTC. Filled out from reference TRBV5-4 and TRBJ2-1, the complete variable domain reads ETGVTQSPTHLIKTRGQQVTLRCSSQSGHNTVSWYQQALGQGPQFIFQYYREEENGRGNFPPRFSGLQFPNYSSELNVNALELDDSALYLCASSLAVGGPIHEQFFGPGTRLTVL.

The chain is built from TRBV27 and TRBJ1-2; D remains ambiguous. The CDR3 runs 11 residues. Trimming took off 8 bases at V and 9 bases at J, with 13 bases between the two ends. The germline gives CDR1 MNHEY, CDR2 SMNVEV (reference sequence). CDR3 protein: CASSGGESYTF. For the CDR3, the DNA is TGTGCCAGCTCGGGAGGAGAGAGCTACACCTTC.

V and J are TRBV20-1 and TRBJ2-1; 15 nucleotides agree with TRBD2. The CDR3 sequence is 18 residues long. V gave up 3 bases and J gave up 0 bases; unmatched junction bases: 6. From germline, CDR1 is DFQATT and CDR2 SNEGSKA (reference sequence). The CDR3 bases are TGCAGTGCTAGTGGACTAGCGGGAGGGAGGAGCTCCTACAATGAGCAGTTCTTC. Its translation is CSASGLAGGRSSYNEQFF.

The J gene is TRBJ1-1, the V gene TRBV27; D uncertain. The V end was cut by 3 bases, the J end by 1 base, with 12 bases between. The CDR3 consists of 15 residues. Germline CDR1 reads MNHEY; CDR2 reads SMNVEV (reference sequence). CDR3 amino acids: CASSFISTANTEAFF. CDR3 in DNA: TGTGCCAGCAGTTTCATAAGTACAGCGAACACTGAAGCTTTCTTT.